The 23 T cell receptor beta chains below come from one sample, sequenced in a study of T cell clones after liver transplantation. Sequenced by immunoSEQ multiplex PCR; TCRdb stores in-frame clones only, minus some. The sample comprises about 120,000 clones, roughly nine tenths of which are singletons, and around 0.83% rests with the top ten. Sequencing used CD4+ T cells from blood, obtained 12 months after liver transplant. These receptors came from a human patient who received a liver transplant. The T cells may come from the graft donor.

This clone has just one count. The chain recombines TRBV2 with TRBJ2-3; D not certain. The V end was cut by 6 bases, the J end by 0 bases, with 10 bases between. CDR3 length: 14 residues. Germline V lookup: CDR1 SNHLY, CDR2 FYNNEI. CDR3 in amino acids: CASSRTVSTDTQYF. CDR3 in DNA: TGTGCCAGCAGCCGGACGGTGAGCACAGATACGCAGTATTTT.

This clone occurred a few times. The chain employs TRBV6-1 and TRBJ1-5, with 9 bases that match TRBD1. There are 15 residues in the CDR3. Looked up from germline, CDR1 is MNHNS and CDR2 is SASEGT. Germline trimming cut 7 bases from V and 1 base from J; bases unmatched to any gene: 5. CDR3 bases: TGTGCCAGCAACCGGGACAGGGTAAGCAATCAGCCCCAGCATTTT. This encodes CASNRDRVSNQPQHF.

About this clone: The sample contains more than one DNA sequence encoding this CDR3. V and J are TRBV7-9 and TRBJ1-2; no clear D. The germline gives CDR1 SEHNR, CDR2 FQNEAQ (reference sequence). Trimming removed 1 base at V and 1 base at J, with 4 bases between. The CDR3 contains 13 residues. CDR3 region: CASSLGGNYGYTF. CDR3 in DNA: TGTGCCAGCAGCTTAGGGGGTAACTATGGCTACACCTTC.

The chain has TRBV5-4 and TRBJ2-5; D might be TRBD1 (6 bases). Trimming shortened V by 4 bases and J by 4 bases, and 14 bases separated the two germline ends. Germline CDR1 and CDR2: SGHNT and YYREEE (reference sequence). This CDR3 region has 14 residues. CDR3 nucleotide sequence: TGTGCCAGCAGCATGGCAGGGGTTGGAGAGACCCAGTACTTC. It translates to CASSMAGVGETQYF.

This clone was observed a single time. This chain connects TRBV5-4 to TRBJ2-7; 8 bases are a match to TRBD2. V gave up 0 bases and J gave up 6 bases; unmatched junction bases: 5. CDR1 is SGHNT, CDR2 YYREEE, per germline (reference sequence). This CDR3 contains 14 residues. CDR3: CASSLAGGPREQYF. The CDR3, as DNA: TGTGCCAGCAGCTTGGCGGGAGGGCCGCGCGAGCAGTACTTC.

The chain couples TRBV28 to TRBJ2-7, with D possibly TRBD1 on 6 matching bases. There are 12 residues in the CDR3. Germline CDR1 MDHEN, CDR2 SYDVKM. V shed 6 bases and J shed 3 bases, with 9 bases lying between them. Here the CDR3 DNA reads TGTGCCAGCAGGCGGACAGACTACGAGCAGTACTTC. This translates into CASRRTDYEQYF.

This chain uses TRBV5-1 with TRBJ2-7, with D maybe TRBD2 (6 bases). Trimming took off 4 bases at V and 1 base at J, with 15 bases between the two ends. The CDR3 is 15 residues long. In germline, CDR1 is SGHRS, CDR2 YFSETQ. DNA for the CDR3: TGCGCCAGCAGCCCCGCCGCGGGACCGTCCTACGAGCAGTACTTC. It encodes CASSPAAGPSYEQYF.

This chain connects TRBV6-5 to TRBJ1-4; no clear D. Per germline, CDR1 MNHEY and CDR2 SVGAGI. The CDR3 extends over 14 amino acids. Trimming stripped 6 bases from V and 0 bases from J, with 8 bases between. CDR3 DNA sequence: TGTGCCAGCAGGGACCGCTCAACTAATGAAAAACTGTTTTTT. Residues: CASRDRSTNEKLFF.

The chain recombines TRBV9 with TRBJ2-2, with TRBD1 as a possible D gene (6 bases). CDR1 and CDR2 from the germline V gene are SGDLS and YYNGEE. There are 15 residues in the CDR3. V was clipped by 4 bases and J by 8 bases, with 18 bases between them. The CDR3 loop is CASSPHNREGGELFF. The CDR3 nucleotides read TGTGCCAGCAGCCCTCACAACAGGGAAGGAGGGGAGCTGTTTTTT. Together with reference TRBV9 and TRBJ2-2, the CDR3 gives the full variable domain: DSGVTQTPKHLITATGQRVTLRCSPRSGDLSVYWYQQSLDQGLQFLIQYYNGEERAKGNILERFSAQQFPDLHSELNLSSLELGDSALYFCASSPHNREGGELFFGEGSRLTVL.

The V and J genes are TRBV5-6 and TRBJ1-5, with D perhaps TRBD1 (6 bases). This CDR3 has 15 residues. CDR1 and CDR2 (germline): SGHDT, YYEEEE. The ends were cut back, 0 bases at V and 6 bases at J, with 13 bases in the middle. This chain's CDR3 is CASSLGTQGIQPQHF. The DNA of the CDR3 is TGTGCCAGCAGCTTGGGAACTCAGGGGATTCAGCCCCAGCATTTT. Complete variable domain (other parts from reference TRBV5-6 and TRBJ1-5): DAGVTQSPTHLIKTRGQQVTLRCSPKSGHDTVSWYQQALGQGPQFIFQYYEEEERQRGNFPDRFSGHQFPNYSSELNVNALLLGDSALYLCASSLGTQGIQPQHFGDGTRLSIL.

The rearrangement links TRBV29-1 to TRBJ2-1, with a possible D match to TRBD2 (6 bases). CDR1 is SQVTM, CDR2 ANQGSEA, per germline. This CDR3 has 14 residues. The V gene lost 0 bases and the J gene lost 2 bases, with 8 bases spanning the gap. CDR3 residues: CSVEERLAYNEQFF. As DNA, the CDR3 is TGCAGCGTTGAAGAAAGACTAGCCTACAATGAGCAGTTCTTC.

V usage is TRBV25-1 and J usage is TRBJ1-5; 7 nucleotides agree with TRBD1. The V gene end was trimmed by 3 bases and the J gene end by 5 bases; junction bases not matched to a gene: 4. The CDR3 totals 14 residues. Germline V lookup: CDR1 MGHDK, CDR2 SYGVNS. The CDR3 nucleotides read TGTGCCAGCAGTGATCGACAGGGCGATCAGCCCCAGCATTTT. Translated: CASSDRQGDQPQHF.

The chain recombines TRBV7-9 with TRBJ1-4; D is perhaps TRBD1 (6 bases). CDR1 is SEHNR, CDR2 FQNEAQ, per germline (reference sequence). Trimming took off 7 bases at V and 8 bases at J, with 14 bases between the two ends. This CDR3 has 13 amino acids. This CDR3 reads CASTPLTGEKLFF. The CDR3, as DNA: TGTGCCAGCACCCCATTGACAGGCGAAAAACTGTTTTTT.

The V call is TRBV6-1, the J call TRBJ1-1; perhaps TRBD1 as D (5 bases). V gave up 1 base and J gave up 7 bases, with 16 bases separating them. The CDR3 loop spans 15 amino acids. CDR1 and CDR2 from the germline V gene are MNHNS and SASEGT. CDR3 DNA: TGTGCCAGCAGTGAAGGGACAACTTCGCAGGGTGAAGCTTTCTTT. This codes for CASSEGTTSQGEAFF.

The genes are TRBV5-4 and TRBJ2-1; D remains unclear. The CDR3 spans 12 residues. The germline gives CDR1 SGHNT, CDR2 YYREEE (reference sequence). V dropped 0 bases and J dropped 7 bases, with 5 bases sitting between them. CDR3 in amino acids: CASSLDVNEQFF. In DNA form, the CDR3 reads TGTGCCAGCAGCTTGGATGTGAATGAGCAGTTCTTC.

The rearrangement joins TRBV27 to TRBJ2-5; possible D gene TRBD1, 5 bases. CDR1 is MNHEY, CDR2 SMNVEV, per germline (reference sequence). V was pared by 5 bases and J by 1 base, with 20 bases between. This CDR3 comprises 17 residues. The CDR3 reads CASSRKYAGPFQETQYF. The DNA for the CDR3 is TGTGCCAGCAGTCGAAAGTATGCAGGGCCCTTCCAAGAGACCCAGTACTTC.

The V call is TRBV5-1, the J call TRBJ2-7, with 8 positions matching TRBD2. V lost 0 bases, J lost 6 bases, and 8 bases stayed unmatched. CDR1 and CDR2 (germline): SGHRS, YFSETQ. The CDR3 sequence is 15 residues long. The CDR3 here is CASSLEGTRAAEQYF. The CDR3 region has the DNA TGCGCCAGCAGCTTGGAAGGGACTAGGGCCGCCGAGCAGTACTTC.

CDR3 in DNA: TGTGCCAGCAGTGAAGGAGGGGGGACTAATGAAAAACTGTTTTTT. Translated, it gives CASSEGGGTNEKLFF. The rearrangement uses TRBV6-1 and TRBJ1-4, with a tentative D call TRBD1 (6 bases). This CDR3 region has 15 residues. The germline CDR1 and CDR2 sequences are MNHNS and SASEGT. The V gene lost 1 base and the J gene lost 2 bases, with 8 bases spanning the gap.

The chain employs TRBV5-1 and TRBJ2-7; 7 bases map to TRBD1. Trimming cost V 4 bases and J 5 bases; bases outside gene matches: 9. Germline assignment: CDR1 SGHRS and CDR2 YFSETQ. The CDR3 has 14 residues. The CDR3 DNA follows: TGCGCCAGCAGCCCCGGACAGGTATATGACGAGCAGTACTTC. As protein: CASSPGQVYDEQYF.

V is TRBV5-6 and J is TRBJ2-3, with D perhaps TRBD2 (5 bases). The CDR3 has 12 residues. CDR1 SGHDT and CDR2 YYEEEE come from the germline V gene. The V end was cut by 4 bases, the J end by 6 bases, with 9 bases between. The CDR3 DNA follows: TGTGCCAGCAGCGCAATAGCGGATACGCAGTATTTT. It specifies CASSAIADTQYF.

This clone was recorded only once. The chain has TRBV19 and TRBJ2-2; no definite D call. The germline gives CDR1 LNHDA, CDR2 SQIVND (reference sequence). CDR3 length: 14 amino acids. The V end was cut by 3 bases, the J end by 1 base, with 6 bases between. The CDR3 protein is CASSMAVNTGELFF. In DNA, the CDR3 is TGTGCCAGTAGTATGGCGGTGAACACCGGGGAGCTGTTTTTT.

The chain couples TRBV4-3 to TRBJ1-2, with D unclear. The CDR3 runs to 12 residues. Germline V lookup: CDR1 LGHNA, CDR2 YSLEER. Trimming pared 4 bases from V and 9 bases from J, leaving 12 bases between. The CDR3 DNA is TGCGCCAGCAGCCGAGCGGGTTGGAGCTACACCTTC. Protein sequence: CASSRAGWSYTF.

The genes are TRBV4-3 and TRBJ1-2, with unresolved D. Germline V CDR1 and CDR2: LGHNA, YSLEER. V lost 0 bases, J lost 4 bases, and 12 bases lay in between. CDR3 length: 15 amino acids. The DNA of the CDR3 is TGCGCCAGCAGCCAAGAGGTGAAGGGTAGCTATGGCTACACCTTC. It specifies CASSQEVKGSYGYTF.